The 8 T cell receptor beta chains listed next were all sequenced from one sample in a study of OX40 agonist ivuxolimab in advanced cancers. Sequencing was performed with immunoSEQ multiplex PCR; in TCRdb, only in-frame clones are kept and a portion is missing. The profile shows about 77,000 clones, about four fifths of them singletons. Sequencing used CD4+ or CD8+ T cells sorted from blood, obtained in a trial of the OX40 agonist ivuxolimab. Receptor source: an adult with an advanced solid tumor such as melanoma, head and neck, liver or kidney cancer.

The J gene is TRBJ1-3, the V gene TRBV7-2; 11 bases fit TRBD1. The CDR3 loop spans 15 amino acids. The V segment lost 5 bases and the J segment 7 bases; nucleotides outside the gene matches: 7. Germline CDR1 and CDR2: SGHTA and FQGNSA. CDR3 in DNA: TGTGCCAGCAGCGGCGGACAGGGGGCAAGGAACACCATATATTTT. It specifies CASSGGQGARNTIYF.

The rearrangement joins TRBV30 to TRBJ2-5; unclear D gene. The V and J ends lost 2 bases and 3 bases respectively, with 4 bases between them. The CDR3 spans 11 residues. The germline gives CDR1 GTSNPN, CDR2 SVGIG (reference sequence). CDR3 sequence (DNA): TGTGCCTGGAGTAGCAAAGAGACCCAGTACTTC. Encoded protein: CAWSSKETQYF.

The V gene is TRBV18, the J gene TRBJ1-6; D not resolved. Trimming shortened V by 2 bases and J by 14 bases, and 19 bases separated the two germline ends. The CDR3 is 15 amino acids. In germline, CDR1 is KGHSH, CDR2 LQKENI. The CDR3 loop is CASSPSPDRGWALHF. The DNA of the CDR3 is TGTGCCAGCTCACCATCGCCGGACCGCGGATGGGCCCTCCACTTT.

The V gene is TRBV6-5, the J gene TRBJ2-7; D gene uncertain. The CDR3 consists of 12 residues. Germline V CDR1 and CDR2: MNHEY, SVGAGI. Trimming removed 6 bases from V and 0 bases from J, with 6 bases in between. CDR3 in amino acids: CASRYSSYEQYF. As DNA, the CDR3 is TGTGCCAGCAGATACAGCTCCTACGAGCAGTACTTC.

This chain connects TRBV5-4 to TRBJ2-1; 10 nucleotides agree with TRBD1. V trimming: 4 bases; J trimming: 2 bases; junction bases outside the gene matches: 3. The germline gives CDR1 SGHNT, CDR2 YYREEE (reference sequence). The CDR3 is 15 amino acids. For the CDR3, the DNA is TGTGCCAGCAGCCTCGGGACAGGGGCCTACAATGAGCAGTTCTTC. Its translation is CASSLGTGAYNEQFF. Supplemented by reference TRBV5-4 and TRBJ2-1, the full variable domain reads ETGVTQSPTHLIKTRGQQVTLRCSSQSGHNTVSWYQQALGQGPQFIFQYYREEENGRGNFPPRFSGLQFPNYSSELNVNALELDDSALYLCASSLGTGAYNEQFFGPGTRLTVL.

The V gene is TRBV19, the J gene TRBJ2-3; D is unresolved. This CDR3 comprises 15 residues. Trimming took off 5 bases at V and 6 bases at J, with 18 bases between the two ends. CDR1 is LNHDA and CDR2 is SQIVND in the germline V gene (reference sequence). The CDR3 is CASSPPGRPGDTQYF. DNA of the CDR3: TGTGCCAGTAGTCCCCCTGGCAGGCCTGGGGATACGCAGTATTTT.

The chain has TRBV19 and TRBJ2-1; 12 bases map to TRBD2. V shed 4 bases, J shed 6 bases, and the junction held 4 bases outside the gene matches. Germline assignment: CDR1 LNHDA and CDR2 SQIVND (reference sequence). The CDR3 contains 15 residues. The CDR3 here is CASSRGLAGFNEQFF. CDR3 sequence (DNA): TGTGCCAGTAGTAGGGGACTAGCGGGTTTCAATGAGCAGTTCTTC.

This sequence joins TRBV2 and TRBJ2-3; 13 bases are shared with TRBD2. After removal of 6 bases from V and 9 bases from J, the junction contained 9 bases not matched to a gene. Germline V gene sequence: CDR1 SNHLY, CDR2 FYNNEI. The CDR3 length is 15 residues. For the CDR3, the DNA is TGTGCCAGCAGAACTAGCGGGGGGGCCTTGGTCACGCAGTATTTT. It translates to CASRTSGGALVTQYF.